This entry features one TCR beta chain sequence. A much larger clone differs by one base, so this may be a read error. The CDR3 runs to 13 residues. Germline assignment: CDR1 SEHNR and CDR2 FQNEAQ (reference sequence). This record belongs to a study of molecular identifiers for immune sequencing clone quantification. Each CDR3 protein gets one entry after TCRdb re-called the PCR reads with MiXCR. The data hold about 640,000 distinct CDR3 sequences, with around 20% observed a single time. The chain has TRBV7-9 and TRBJ1-4, with D perhaps matching TRBD1 (6 bases). The sequence was obtained from a human donor in good health. Some libraries in this study had Jurkat cell RNA spiked in. Sequences were obtained from naive CD8+ T cells from blood, with Jurkat cell RNA spiked in. Sample subset: FACS-sorted CD8+CD4-CCR7+CD45RA+ naive T cells. CDR3 in DNA: TGTGCCAGTGGGGGGCCCGGGGACGAAAAACTGCTTTTT. Its translation is CASGGPGDEKLLF.